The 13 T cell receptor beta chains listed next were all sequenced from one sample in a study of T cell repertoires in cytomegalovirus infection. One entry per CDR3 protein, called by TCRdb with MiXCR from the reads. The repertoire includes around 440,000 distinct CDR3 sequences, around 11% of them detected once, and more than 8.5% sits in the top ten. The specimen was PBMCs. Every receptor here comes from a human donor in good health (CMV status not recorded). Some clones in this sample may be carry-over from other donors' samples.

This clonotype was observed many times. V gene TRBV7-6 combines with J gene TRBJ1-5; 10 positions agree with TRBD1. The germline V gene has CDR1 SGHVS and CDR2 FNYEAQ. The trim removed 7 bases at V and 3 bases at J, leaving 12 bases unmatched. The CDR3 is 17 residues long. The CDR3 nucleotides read TGTGCCAGCACCGATACCCGGGACAGGGGAAACAATCAGCCCCAGCATTTT. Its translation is CASTDTRDRGNNQPQHF.

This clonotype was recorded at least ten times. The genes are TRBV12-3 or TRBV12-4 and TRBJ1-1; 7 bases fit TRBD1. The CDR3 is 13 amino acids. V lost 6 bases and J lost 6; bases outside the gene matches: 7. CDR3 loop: CASSPTGVAEAFF. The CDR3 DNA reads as TGTGCCAGCAGCCCTACAGGGGTGGCTGAAGCTTTCTTT.

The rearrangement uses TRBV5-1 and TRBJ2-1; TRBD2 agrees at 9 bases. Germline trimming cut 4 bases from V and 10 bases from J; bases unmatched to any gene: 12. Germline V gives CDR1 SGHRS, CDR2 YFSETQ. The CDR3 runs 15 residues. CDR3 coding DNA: TGCGCCAGCAGCCTGTCTGGCGGGGGGGTGGAGGAGCAGTTCTTC. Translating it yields CASSLSGGGVEEQFF.

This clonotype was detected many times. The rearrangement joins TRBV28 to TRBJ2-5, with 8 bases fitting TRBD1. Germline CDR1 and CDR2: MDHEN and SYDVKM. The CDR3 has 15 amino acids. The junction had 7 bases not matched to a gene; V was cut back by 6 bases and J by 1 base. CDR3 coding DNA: TGTGCCAGCAGCTGGACAGGGAATGGCCAAGAGACCCAGTACTTC. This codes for CASSWTGNGQETQYF.

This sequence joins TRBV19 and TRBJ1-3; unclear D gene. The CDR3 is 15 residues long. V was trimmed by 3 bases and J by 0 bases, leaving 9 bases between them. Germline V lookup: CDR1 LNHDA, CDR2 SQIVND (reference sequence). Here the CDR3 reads CASSIGGLSGNTIYF. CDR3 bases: TGTGCCAGTAGTATCGGCGGCCTCTCTGGAAACACCATATATTTT.

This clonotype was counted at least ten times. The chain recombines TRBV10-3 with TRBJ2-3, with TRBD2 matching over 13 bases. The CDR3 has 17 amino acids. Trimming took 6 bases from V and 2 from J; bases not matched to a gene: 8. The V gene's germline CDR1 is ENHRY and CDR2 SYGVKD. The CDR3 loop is CAIRAGTSGKYTDTQYF. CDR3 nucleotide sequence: TGTGCCATCAGGGCCGGGACTAGCGGGAAATACACAGATACGCAGTATTTT.

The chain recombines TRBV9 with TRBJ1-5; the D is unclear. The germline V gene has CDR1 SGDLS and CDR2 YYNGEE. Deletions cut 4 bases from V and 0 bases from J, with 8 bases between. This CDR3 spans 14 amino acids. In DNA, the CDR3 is TGTGCCAGCAGCTTAACTGATAGCAATCAGCCCCAGCATTTT. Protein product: CASSLTDSNQPQHF. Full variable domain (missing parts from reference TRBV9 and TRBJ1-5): DSGVTQTPKHLITATGQRVTLRCSPRSGDLSVYWYQQSLDQGLQFLIQYYNGEERAKGNILERFSAQQFPDLHSELNLSSLELGDSALYFCASSLTDSNQPQHFGDGTRLSIL.

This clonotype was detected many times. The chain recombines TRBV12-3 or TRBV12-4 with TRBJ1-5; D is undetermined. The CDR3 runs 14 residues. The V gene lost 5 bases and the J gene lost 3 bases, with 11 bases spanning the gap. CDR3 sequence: CASSLWGDNQPQHF. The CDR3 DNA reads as TGTGCCAGCAGTCTGTGGGGTGACAATCAGCCCCAGCATTTT.

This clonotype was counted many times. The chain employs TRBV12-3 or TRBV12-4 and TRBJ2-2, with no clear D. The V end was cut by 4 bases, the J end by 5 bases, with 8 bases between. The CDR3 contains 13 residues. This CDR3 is CASSYMGTGELFF. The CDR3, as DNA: TGTGCCAGCAGTTATATGGGGACCGGGGAGCTGTTTTTT.

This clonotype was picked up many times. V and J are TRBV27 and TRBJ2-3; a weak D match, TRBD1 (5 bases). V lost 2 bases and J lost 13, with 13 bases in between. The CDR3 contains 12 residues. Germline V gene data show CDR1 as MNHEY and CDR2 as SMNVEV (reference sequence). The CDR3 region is CASSLRGSSKYF. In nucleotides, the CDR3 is TGTGCCAGCAGTTTAAGGGGCAGTAGCAAGTATTTT.

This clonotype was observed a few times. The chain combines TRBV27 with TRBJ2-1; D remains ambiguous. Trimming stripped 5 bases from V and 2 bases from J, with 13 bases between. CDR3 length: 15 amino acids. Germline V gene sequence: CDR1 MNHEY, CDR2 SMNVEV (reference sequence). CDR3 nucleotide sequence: TGTGCCAGCAGTGCGTACGGAGCCGCCTACAATGAGCAGTTCTTC. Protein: CASSAYGAAYNEQFF.

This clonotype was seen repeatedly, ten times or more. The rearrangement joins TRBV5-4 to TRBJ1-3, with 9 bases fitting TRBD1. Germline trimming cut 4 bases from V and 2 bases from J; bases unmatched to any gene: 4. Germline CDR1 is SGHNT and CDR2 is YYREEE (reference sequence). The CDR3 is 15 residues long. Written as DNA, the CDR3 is TGTGCCAGCAGCACGGACAGGGGAACTGGAAACACCATATATTTT. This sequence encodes CASSTDRGTGNTIYF.

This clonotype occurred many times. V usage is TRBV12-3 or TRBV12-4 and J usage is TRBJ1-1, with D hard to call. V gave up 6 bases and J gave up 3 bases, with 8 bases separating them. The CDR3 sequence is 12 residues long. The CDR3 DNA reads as TGTGCCAGCAGACCCGGGGACACTGAAGCTTTCTTT. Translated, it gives CASRPGDTEAFF.